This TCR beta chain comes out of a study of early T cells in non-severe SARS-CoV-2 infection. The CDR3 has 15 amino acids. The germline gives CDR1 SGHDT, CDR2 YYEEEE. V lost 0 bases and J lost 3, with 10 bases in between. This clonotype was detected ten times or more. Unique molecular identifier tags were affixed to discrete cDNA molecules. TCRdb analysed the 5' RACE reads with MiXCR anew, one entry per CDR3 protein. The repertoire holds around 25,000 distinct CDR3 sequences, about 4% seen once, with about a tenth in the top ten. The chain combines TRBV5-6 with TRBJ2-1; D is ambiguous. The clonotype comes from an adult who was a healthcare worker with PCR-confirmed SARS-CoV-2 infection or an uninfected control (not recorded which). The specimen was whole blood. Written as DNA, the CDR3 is TGTGCCAGCAGCTTGGTCATCCACAGCTACAATGAGCAGTTCTTC. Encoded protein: CASSLVIHSYNEQFF.